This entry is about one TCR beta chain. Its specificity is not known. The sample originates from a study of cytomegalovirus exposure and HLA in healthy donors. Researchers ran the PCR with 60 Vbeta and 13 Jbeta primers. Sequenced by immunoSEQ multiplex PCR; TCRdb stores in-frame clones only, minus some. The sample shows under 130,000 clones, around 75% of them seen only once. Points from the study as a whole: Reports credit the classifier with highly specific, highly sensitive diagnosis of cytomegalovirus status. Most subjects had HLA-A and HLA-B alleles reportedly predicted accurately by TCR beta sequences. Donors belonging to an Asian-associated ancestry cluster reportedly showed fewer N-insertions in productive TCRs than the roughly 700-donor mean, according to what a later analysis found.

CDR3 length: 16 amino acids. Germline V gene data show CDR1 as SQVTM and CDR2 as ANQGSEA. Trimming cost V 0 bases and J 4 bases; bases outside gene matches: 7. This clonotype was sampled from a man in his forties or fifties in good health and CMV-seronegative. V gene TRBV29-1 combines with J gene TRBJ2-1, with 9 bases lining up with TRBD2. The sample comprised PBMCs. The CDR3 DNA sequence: TGCAGCGTTGAAGATTGGGCTAGCGGGGAGTACAATGAGCAGTTCTTC. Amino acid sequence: CSVEDWASGEYNEQFF.